These T cell receptor beta chains were read from a single sample in a study of CD8+ T cells in alopecia areata. This table comes from immunoSEQ multiplex PCR, and its TCRdb copy is limited to in-frame clones, with some not included. The sample has roughly 120,000 clones; 50% to 55% are singletons. The material was CD4+ T cells sorted from blood, obtained at week 4, from a patient treated with tofacitinib. The source is a human donor with alopecia areata. Both conserved end residues are part of each CDR3. Fields, in order: clone size, D gene, J gene, V gene, CDR3 protein, CDR3 DNA. The D gene is left open where the match is weak. Clone size, where shown, is once, few, many, or a class for clones that have expanded.

. | . | TRBJ2-5 | TRBV6-6 | CASSYRAPSQETQYF | TGTGCCAGCAGTTACCGCGCCCCAAGCCAAGAGACCCAGTACTTC
. | . | TRBJ1-1 | TRBV10-3 | CAISAGANTEAFF | TGTGCCATCTCGGCAGGGGCGAACACTGAAGCTTTCTTT
few | TRBD2 | TRBJ2-1 | TRBV6-5 | CASSFLAGAENEQFF | TGTGCCAGCAGTTTCTTAGCGGGAGCCGAGAATGAGCAGTTCTTC
few | . | TRBJ1-4 | TRBV6-6 | CASSSSSEKLFF | TGTGCCAGCAGCTCCTCTTCGGAAAAACTGTTTTTT
. | TRBD1 | TRBJ1-6 | TRBV25-1 | CASRPGTESPLHF | TGTGCCAGCAGGCCCGGGACAGAATCACCCCTCCACTTT
few | . | TRBJ2-5 | TRBV18 | CASSPPRGGKTQYF | TGTGCCAGCTCACCACCACGTGGGGGAAAGACCCAGTACTTC
. | . | TRBJ2-5 | TRBV6-1 | CATSDATGETQYF | TGTGCCACCTCCGACGCGACGGGAGAGACCCAGTACTTC
few | TRBD1 | TRBJ2-3 | TRBV5-4 | CASSVDRVNGDTQYF | TGTGCCAGCAGCGTGGACAGGGTTAACGGAGATACGCAGTATTTT
. | . | TRBJ1-2 | TRBV30 | CAWSVSQGYGYTF | TGTGCCTGGAGTGTATCGCAGGGGTATGGCTACACCTTC
few | . | TRBJ2-1 | TRBV28 | CASSSLGSSSYNEQFF | TGTGCCAGCAGTTCGTTGGGCAGCAGCTCCTACAATGAGCAGTTCTTC
once | TRBD1 | TRBJ2-3 | TRBV29-1 | CSVDSRWRDRGPDTQYF | TGCAGCGTTGATAGTCGGTGGCGGGACAGGGGCCCAGATACGCAGTATTTT
. | TRBD2 | TRBJ2-7 | TRBV7-2 | CASSLGPSGSYEQYF | TGTGCCAGCAGCTTAGGTCCTAGCGGGAGTTACGAGCAGTACTTC
. | . | TRBJ1-1 | TRBV29-1 | CSAQPDMHEAFF | TGCAGCGCCCAGCCGGACATGCATGAAGCTTTCTTT
. | . | TRBJ1-6 | TRBV7-2 | CASSPDPGRTNSPLHF | TGTGCCAGCAGCCCCGATCCGGGACGGACTAATTCACCCCTCCACTTT
. | TRBD2 | TRBJ2-5 | TRBV29-1 | CSVRDGRETQYF | TGCAGCGTTCGCGACGGGAGGGAGACCCAGTACTTC
. | . | TRBJ2-7 | TRBV30 | CAWSGGWDVTYEQYF | TGTGCCTGGAGCGGGGGCTGGGACGTAACCTACGAGCAGTACTTC
few | . | TRBJ1-1 | TRBV11-2 | CASSFQGVGTEAFF | TGTGCCAGCAGCTTCCAGGGAGTCGGGACTGAAGCTTTCTTT
few | TRBD1 | TRBJ2-1 | TRBV29-1 | CSVHSPGQGANEQFF | TGCAGTGTCCACAGCCCGGGACAGGGGGCCAATGAGCAGTTCTTC
. | TRBD2 | TRBJ2-1 | TRBV19 | CASSTSAVSGSSYNEQFF | TGTGCCTCTTCGACTTCAGCGGTTAGCGGGAGCTCCTACAATGAGCAGTTCTTC
few | . | TRBJ2-4 | TRBV5-6 | CASSLAAESAKNIQYF | TGTGCCAGCAGCTTGGCGGCAGAATCAGCCAAAAACATTCAGTACTTC
. | . | TRBJ2-5 | TRBV9 | CASSVGARGTETQYF | TGTGCCAGCAGCGTAGGCGCCAGGGGTACAGAGACCCAGTACTTC
. | TRBD1 | TRBJ1-1 | TRBV9 | CASSVVPGGNTEAFF | TGTGCCAGCAGCGTAGTTCCAGGGGGTAACACTGAAGCTTTCTTT
. | TRBD2 | TRBJ2-7 | TRBV6-9 | CASSRSGKADEQYF | TGTGCCAGCAGTCGTAGCGGGAAAGCCGACGAGCAGTACTTC
. | . | TRBJ2-7 | TRBV29-1 | CSVEGEVEQYF | TGCAGCGTTGAGGGTGAGGTCGAGCAGTACTTC
few | TRBD2 | TRBJ2-3 | TRBV27 | CASSFPSGESTDTQYF | TGTGCCAGCAGTTTCCCCAGCGGGGAGAGCACAGATACGCAGTATTTT
. | . | TRBJ2-4 | TRBV27 | CASGPSDLAKNIQYF | TGTGCCAGCGGGCCGTCGGATCTAGCCAAAAACATTCAGTACTTC
. | . | TRBJ2-5 | TRBV30 | CAWSVRGTQYF | TGTGCCTGGAGTGTACGAGGGACCCAGTACTTC
once | . | TRBJ2-3 | TRBV5-4 | CASSSRTETTDTQYF | TGTGCCAGCAGCTCTCGGACAGAGACCACAGATACGCAGTATTTT
. | . | TRBJ2-5 | TRBV5-1 | CASSLAPRETQYF | TGCGCCAGCAGCTTGGCCCCTAGAGAGACCCAGTACTTC
. | . | TRBJ2-7 | TRBV28 | CASSLGPHEQYF | TGTGCCAGCAGTTTAGGCCCCCACGAGCAGTACTTC
. | . | TRBJ2-1 | TRBV29-1 | CSGDRSSYNEQFF | TGCAGCGGTGACAGGAGCTCCTACAATGAGCAGTTCTTC
. | TRBD2 | TRBJ2-5 | TRBV4-1 | CASSQDRDSGRDETQYF | TGCGCCAGCAGCCAAGATCGGGATAGCGGGAGGGACGAGACCCAGTACTTC
. | . | TRBJ2-3 | TRBV29-1 | CSVEPADWGEDTQYF | TGCAGCGTTGAACCAGCGGACTGGGGAGAAGATACGCAGTATTTT
. | TRBD1 | TRBJ2-7 | TRBV5-1 | CASSLEGQGLREQYF | TGCGCCAGCAGCTTGGAGGGACAGGGGTTAAGAGAGCAGTACTTC
. | . | TRBJ2-2 | TRBV15 | CATSRLPQGNTGELFF | TGTGCCACCAGCAGACTACCGCAGGGTAACACCGGGGAGCTGTTTTTT
many | . | TRBJ1-3 | TRBV10-3 | CAISDGQFSGNTIYF | TGTGCCATCAGTGACGGGCAGTTCTCTGGAAACACCATATATTTT
. | . | TRBJ2-2 | TRBV7-9 | CASSPTLLNTGELFF | TGTGCCAGCAGCCCCACTTTACTGAACACCGGGGAGCTGTTTTTT
. | . | TRBJ2-5 | TRBV9 | CASSVGGGGRETQYF | TGTGCCAGCAGCGTAGGTGGAGGGGGGAGAGAGACCCAGTACTTC
. | . | TRBJ2-7 | TRBV10-3 | CAISEGRGYEQYF | TGTGCCATCAGTGAGGGCAGGGGCTACGAGCAGTACTTC
. | . | TRBJ2-3 | TRBV29-1 | CSVKQGDTQYF | TGCAGCGTTAAGCAGGGAGATACGCAGTATTTT
. | TRBD2 | TRBJ2-3 | TRBV7-9 | CASSPARTSGRTDTQYF | TGTGCCAGCAGCCCTGCGCGGACTAGCGGGAGGACGGATACGCAGTATTTT
. | . | TRBJ1-5 | TRBV27 | CASSFADQPQHF | TGTGCCAGCAGTTTTGCAGATCAGCCCCAGCATTTT
. | . | TRBJ2-2 | TRBV5-1 | CASSPKLGTNTGELFF | TGCGCCAGCAGCCCCAAACTTGGAACGAACACCGGGGAGCTGTTTTTT
. | . | TRBJ1-1 | TRBV7-2 | CASSLAGFITEAFF | TGTGCCAGCAGCCTGGCGGGGTTTATCACTGAAGCTTTCTTT
. | . | TRBJ1-4 | TRBV27 | CASSLGGPEKLFF | TGTGCCAGCAGTTTGGGTGGACCCGAAAAACTGTTTTTT
. | . | TRBJ2-5 | TRBV27 | CASSAYIQETQYF | TGTGCCAGCAGTGCCTACATCCAAGAGACCCAGTACTTC
. | . | TRBJ2-2 | TRBV5-4 | CASTKTVTGELFF | TGTGCCAGCACCAAGACAGTAACCGGGGAGCTGTTTTTT
. | . | TRBJ1-1 | TRBV19 | CASSAPFEGRVNTEAFF | TGTGCCAGTAGTGCGCCATTCGAAGGTAGGGTGAACACTGAAGCTTTCTTT
few | . | TRBJ1-5 | TRBV11-2 | CASSFSSNQPQHF | TGTGCCAGCAGCTTCTCGAGCAATCAGCCCCAGCATTTT
. | TRBD1 | TRBJ2-5 | TRBV5-4 | CASSSMTGKETQYF | TGTGCCAGCAGCTCGATGACAGGGAAAGAGACCCAGTACTTC
. | . | TRBJ1-2 | TRBV25-1 | CASSAPWGPSQGGYTF | TGTGCCAGCAGCGCCCCATGGGGGCCCTCACAGGGTGGCTACACCTTC
. | TRBD1 | TRBJ2-2 | TRBV5-6 | CASSKTGTDFTGELFF | TGTGCCAGCAGCAAGACCGGGACAGACTTCACCGGGGAGCTGTTTTTT
. | . | TRBJ2-4 | TRBV9 | CASSPPPGSGGINIQYF | TGTGCCAGCAGCCCCCCGCCAGGCTCCGGTGGGATAAACATTCAGTACTTC
few | . | TRBJ2-6 | TRBV29-1 | CSVELTSGANVLTF | TGCAGCGTTGAGCTCACTTCTGGGGCCAACGTCCTGACTTTC
. | . | TRBJ2-3 | TRBV30 | CAWSPQGWEQYF | TGTGCCTGGAGTCCCCAAGGGTGGGAGCAGTATTTT